The entry that follows covers one T cell receptor (beta chain) sequence. Its specificity is unknown. The source of the sample is a study of T cell responses to AZD1222 COVID-19 vaccine. Study-level points and caveats: Following two doses of AZD1222, Spike-specific TCR breadth and depth rose. Unmutated regions of variants are reportedly targeted by nearly half of spike-specific TCRs.

The CDR3 runs 14 residues. Germline V CDR1 and CDR2: MNHEY, SVGAGI. V was shortened by 6 bases and J by 1 base, with 12 bases between the two germline ends. Sequencing used immunoSEQ multiplex PCR; TCRdb keeps in-frame clones, though not all of them. Among tens of thousands of clones, about 92% were seen once, and the ten largest hold about 2%. The chain recombines TRBV6-5 with TRBJ1-1; weak D call: TRBD1 (5 bases). The sequence was collected from an adult in good health. The specimen comprised peripheral blood, sampled on day 0 of AZD1222 vaccination. The DNA of the CDR3 is TGTGCCAGCAGCGACAAAAGGGGGAACACTGAAGCTTTCTTT. Translation gives CASSDKRGNTEAFF.